This T cell receptor beta chain appears in the sequencing data of a study of blood T cell repertoires in COVID-19. Looking at the study overall: The United States, Italy and Spain were the sources of the acute and convalescent COVID-19 samples. The analysed material was cDNA or gDNA that came from T cells, B-cell-depleted T cells, or PBMCs.

Original handling: Using reference gene primer amplification, nucleated cell counts were estimated. TCRdb keeps only in-frame clones here, not all; method: immunoSEQ multiplex PCR. The V and J calls and clone size were taken over from that table, and D and trimming were inferred from the DNA. Found here are some 280,000 clones, roughly nine tenths of them singletons; the top ten hold 0.94%. The germline V gene has CDR1 GTSNPN and CDR2 SVGIG (reference sequence). The J segment lost 8 bases and the V segment lost 7 bases, leaving 19 bases of the junction unmatched. The CDR3 covers 16 residues. The TCR originated in a woman aged 40 to 49 who had recovered from COVID-19. This chain uses TRBV30 with TRBJ2-2; 7 bases agree with TRBD1. Sequencing was performed on peripheral blood. The CDR3: CALSGQAARKKGELFF. DNA of the CDR3: TGTGCCTTGTCAGGACAGGCTGCCAGGAAGAAGGGGGAGCTGTTTTTT.